This record covers a single TCR beta chain. The antigen this receptor binds is unknown. It has no much larger one-base neighbor in the sample; base qualities were not kept. Trimming accounts for 0 bases at V and 6 bases at J, while the number of junction bases matched to no gene is 5. Taken from cysteine to phenylalanine, the CDR3 has 15 residues. Only the CDR3 part of the read is kept: 45 bases, read in frame from the first base. Via the germline V gene, CDR1 is SGHRS and CDR2 YFSETQ. This entry comes from a study of blood T cell repertoires in COVID-19 (dated by TCRdb to 2019 to 2021). For context, the study as a whole: Samples from collaborators originated in the United States, Italy and Spain and spanned both the acute and convalescent phases of COVID-19. The repertoires were made available in a free public database intended to serve as a resource for research on the immune response to SARS-CoV-2. The samples were drawn from two sources: the first 160 participants of the ongoing ImmuneRACE study, and 1,254 subjects contributed by 6 global collaborators. A de-identified subject ID, COVID-19 status, age in years and sex were almost always included in the sample metadata. Where HLA class I and class II types were available, the types were taken from metadata supplied by the sample provider, not from assay-based typing. Subjects who had been exposed to COVID-19, were actively infected with it, or had recovered from it provided the deeply sampled blood TCRbeta repertoires that made up the dataset. The material from the prospective study consisted of cDNA or gDNA derived from T cells, B-cell-depleted T cells, or PBMCs.

Study-level results and caveats: How much clinical and demographic metadata was included differed by source and by participant, and the metadata was provided uncurated.

Whole blood was collected in K2EDTA tubes by collaborating institutions according to the institutions' own protocols. For TCRbeta analysis, collaborator samples were shipped as frozen whole blood, as isolated PBMCs, or as DNA extracted from either sample type. TCRbeta CDR3 regions were amplified from genomic DNA by means of the immunoSEQ Assay, a bias-controlled multiplex PCR. Concerning the study's data processing: The number of nucleated cells in each sample was estimated from the amplification of reference gene primers within the assay. To quantify the absolute abundance of each unique TCRbeta CDR3 rearrangement, sequence reads were collapsed and filtered. For each sample, productive Simpson clonality was calculated by taking the square root of Simpson's diversity index across productive rearrangements. The table comes from immuneACCESS by way of TCRdb, which keeps in-frame sequences with V and J called. Part of the clones is missing from these tables; in studies checked, under half for an unresolved V gene and the rest for unknown reasons. V and J calls and clone size follow that table, whereas D and trimming were derived from the DNA. Counted in this sample were roughly 100,000 clones; around nine tenths of them appeared once. Roughly 10% of the sample rests with the top ten.

The chain is made from TRBV5-1 and TRBJ1-2, with 10 bases matching TRBD1. The receptor was derived from a man at least 80 years old with acute or convalescent COVID-19. The sample was peripheral blood. The CDR3 protein sequence reads: CASSLGGTGDNGYTF. The sequenced DNA: TGCGCCAGCAGCTTGGGTGGGACAGGGGATAATGGCTACACCTTC. Full variable domain (CDR3 extended with the reference TRBV5-1 and TRBJ1-2 proteins): KAGVTQTPRYLIKTRGQQVTLSCSPISGHRSVSWYQQTPGQGLQFLFEYFSETQRNKGNFPGRFSGRQFSNSRSEMNVSTLELGDSALYLCASSLGGTGDNGYTFGSGTRLTVV.